This note documents a single TCR beta chain sequence. The antigen is undetermined. The sample is drawn from a study of T cell responses to AZD1222 COVID-19 vaccine. Study results and limitations: Researchers took repertoire samples only after the peak T cell response had come.

Some clones are missing from TCRdb's copy, which holds only in-frame ones; the method was immunoSEQ multiplex PCR. The sample carries more than 110,000 clones, approximately 90% recorded once. The CDR3 length is 13 residues. With 5 bases removed from V and 2 bases from J, the gap between germline ends came to 10 bases. The chain links TRBV12-3 or TRBV12-4 to TRBJ2-7, with a tentative D call TRBD2 (6 bases). This clonotype was obtained from an adult in good health. The source was peripheral blood, collected on day 0 of AZD1222 vaccination. CDR3 coding DNA: TGTGCCAGCAGTAGGGACTTTACCTACGAGCAGTACTTC. Its protein is CASSRDFTYEQYF.